This T cell receptor (beta chain) was recovered during a study of blood T cell repertoires in COVID-19. As for the study in general: PBMCs, B-cell-depleted T cells, or T cells were the source of the cDNA or gDNA that made up the material.

Categorization into cohorts depended on clinical history that participants reported. TCRdb's table, derived via immunoSEQ multiplex PCR, lists solely in-frame clones and lacks some. The data contain under 300,000 clones, 85% to 90% of them singletons. The receptor's source is a man in his forties or fifties who had recovered from COVID-19. The sequencing sample was made of PBMCs or T cells enriched from blood (not recorded which).

The CDR3 DNA follows: TGCGCCAGCAGCCAGATACTACTAGCGGGGCCCACCCGGTTGTCCTCAGATACGCAGTATTTT. Protein sequence: CASSQILLAGPTRLSSDTQYF. The gene calls are TRBV4-1 and TRBJ2-3; TRBD2 matches 10 bases. This CDR3 comprises 21 residues. The ends lost 3 bases at V and 4 bases at J; junction bases unmatched: 22. Per germline, CDR1 MGHRA and CDR2 YSYEKL.